This record looks at one T cell receptor (beta chain) sequence and its context. Its antigen is currently unknown. RNA transcripts served as template for amplifying TCR beta CDR3 sequences. RT-PCR was first run with HTBI primers, then multiplex PCR in a second round. TCRdb re-called the multiplex PCR reads with MiXCR, one entry per CDR3 protein. Of 500,000 to 700,000 distinct CDR3 sequences listed, less than 45% were seen once; the top ten hold roughly 4.5%. This sample stems from a study of Graves' ophthalmopathy and Graves' hyperthyroidism. Study results and caveats: Blood also held most thyroid clonotypes expanded above 0.001 frequency.

V gave up 8 bases and J gave up 6 bases, with 13 bases separating them. The CDR3 consists of 12 residues. Germline V gene lookup returns CDR1 LNHDA and CDR2 SQIVND (reference sequence). Among the exclusions were patients with other autoimmune diseases, uncontrolled infections, pregnancy or lactation. This receptor was taken from an adult man with Graves' hyperthyroidism. This sequence joins TRBV19 and TRBJ1-1, with TRBD1 as a possible D gene (6 bases). Sequencing was performed on peripheral blood or thyroid tissue (not recorded which). CDR3 residues: CASQGRDAEAFF. The CDR3 coding sequence is TGTGCCAGTCAGGGGCGAGACGCTGAAGCTTTCTTT. Filled out from reference TRBV19 and TRBJ1-1, the complete variable domain reads DGGITQSPKYLFRKEGQNVTLSCEQNLNHDAMYWYRQDPGQGLRLIYYSQIVNDFQKGDIAEGYSVSREKKESFPLTVTSAQKNPTAFYLCASQGRDAEAFFGQGTRLTVV.